The 26 T cell receptor beta chains below all came from one sample that was sequenced in a study of control samples from healthy donors and cancer patients. The data were produced by immunoSEQ multiplex PCR, yet TCRdb's version contains in-frame clones alone and is incomplete. The data contain some 120,000 clones, 80% to 90% of them seen just once; the ten biggest clones take up around 1.2%. Material: PBMCs. These TCRs come from a woman aged 50 to 60 with colorectal cancer.

The chain carries TRBV19 and TRBJ1-1, with 7 bases aligning to TRBD1. This CDR3 region has 14 residues. Germline CDR1 is LNHDA and CDR2 is SQIVND (reference sequence). V lost 10 bases, J lost 0 bases, and 8 bases stayed unmatched. CDR3 in amino acids: CATKTGTVNTEAFF. The CDR3 DNA sequence: TGTGCCACCAAGACCGGGACAGTGAACACTGAAGCTTTCTTT.

J is TRBJ2-7 and V is TRBV29-1, with TRBD1 as a possible D gene (6 bases). Germline V CDR1 and CDR2: SQVTM, ANQGSEA. Trimming stripped 4 bases from V and 5 bases from J, with 15 bases between. CDR3 length equals 13 residues. The CDR3 nucleotides are TGCAGCGTTGTAGGGGGAGCGAGGGACGAGCAGTACTTC. It codes for CSVVGGARDEQYF.

The V gene is TRBV2, the J gene TRBJ1-2, with a tentative D call TRBD1 (5 bases). V was cut by 7 bases and J by 8 bases, with 17 bases left in between. Looked up from germline, CDR1 is SNHLY and CDR2 is FYNNEI. The CDR3 spans 13 residues. CDR3 region: CASTMEGLRGYTF. CDR3 sequence (DNA): TGTGCCAGCACCATGGAGGGGTTGAGGGGCTACACCTTC.

The CDR3 sequence is CASSSNQRTQYF. The DNA for the CDR3 is TGTGCCAGCAGTTCAAATCAGCGGACCCAGTACTTC. This chain connects TRBV12-3 or TRBV12-4 to TRBJ2-5; no clear D. V lost 4 bases to trimming and J lost 7 bases, with 10 bases between them. The CDR3 is 12 amino acids.

In the case of this clone: Relative to the germline gene, one junction end is altered; a read error may explain this. The chain employs TRBV18 and TRBJ1-1, with TRBD1 as a possible D gene (6 bases). Germline CDR1 and CDR2: KGHSH and LQKENI. This CDR3 is 12 amino acids long. CDR3 DNA sequence: TGTGCCAGCTCACCAAAAACCGCAGGGGCACTTTTT. Translation: CASSPKTAGALF.

The rearrangement links TRBV7-8 to TRBJ2-7; D might be TRBD2 (6 bases). The CDR3 length is 13 residues. The germline V gene encodes CDR1 SGHVS and CDR2 FQNEAQ. V lost 1 base, J lost 7 bases, and 11 bases lay in between. Here the CDR3 reads CASSLDIAAEQYF. As DNA, the CDR3 is TGTGCCAGCAGCTTAGACATAGCGGCGGAGCAGTACTTC.

The genes are TRBV24-1 and TRBJ2-3, with D possibly being TRBD1 (6 bases). The CDR3 extends over 16 amino acids. Germline loops: CDR1 KGHDR, CDR2 SFDVKD. Trimming shortened V by 1 base and J by 4 bases, and 14 bases separated the two germline ends. The CDR3, as DNA: TGTGCCACCAGTGATTTCGGGCAGGGGACCGCAGATACGCAGTATTTT. Protein sequence: CATSDFGQGTADTQYF.

The rearrangement links TRBV5-1 to TRBJ2-1, with 8 bases fitting TRBD1. J gave up 6 bases and V 4 bases, and 21 bases lay outside the gene matches. The length of the CDR3 is 19 residues. CDR1 is SGHRS and CDR2 is YFSETQ in the germline V gene. This CDR3 is CASSPSPTGAHLELNEQFF. The CDR3, as DNA: TGCGCCAGCAGCCCCAGTCCGACAGGGGCCCATCTTGAGCTCAATGAGCAGTTCTTC.

This clone has just one count. This chain uses TRBV24-1 with TRBJ1-5; perhaps TRBD1 as D (6 bases). CDR1 and CDR2 (germline): KGHDR, SFDVKD. The V end was cut by 4 bases, the J end by 0 bases, with 12 bases between. This CDR3 is 16 amino acids long. This CDR3 reads CATSDKTGSSNQPQHF. CDR3 in DNA: TGTGCCACCAGTGACAAAACAGGGTCTAGCAATCAGCCCCAGCATTTT.

This chain links TRBV13 with TRBJ2-2; D unclear. V gave up 5 bases and J gave up 7 bases, with 8 bases separating them. The CDR3 runs to 12 residues. Germline CDR1 PRHDT, CDR2 FYEKMQ (reference sequence). As DNA, the CDR3 is TGTGCCAGCAGCCGTAGGGTCGGGGAGCTGTTTTTT. Translating gives CASSRRVGELFF. Full variable domain (rest looked up from reference TRBV13 and TRBJ2-2): AAGVIQSPRHLIKEKRETATLKCYPIPRHDTVYWYQQGPGQDPQFLISFYEKMQSDKGSIPDRFSAQQFSDYHSELNMSSLELGDSALYFCASSRRVGELFFGEGSRLTVL.

This chain connects TRBV15 to TRBJ2-7; 7 bases fit TRBD2. The CDR3 loop spans 15 amino acids. Trimming took 0 bases from V and 4 from J; bases not matched to a gene: 6. CDR1 is LNHNV, CDR2 YYDKDF, per germline (reference sequence). CDR3 loop: CATSRDWGGGYEQYF. The CDR3 DNA reads TGTGCCACCAGCAGAGATTGGGGGGGAGGTTACGAGCAGTACTTC.

J is TRBJ1-5 and V is TRBV19; a possible D gene is TRBD1 (6 bases). Germline-derived CDR1 and CDR2 are LNHDA and SQIVND (reference sequence). The CDR3 is 16 residues long. The V gene lost 4 bases and the J gene lost 7 bases, with 20 bases spanning the gap. CDR3 sequence: CASSTRLGQRIQPQHF. The CDR3 region has the DNA TGTGCCAGTAGTACCAGACTAGGACAGAGGATCCAGCCCCAGCATTTT.

The gene calls are TRBV5-1 and TRBJ2-3; maybe TRBD2 (6 bases). Germline CDR1 reads SGHRS; CDR2 reads YFSETQ. V lost 3 bases to trimming and J lost 6 bases, with 14 bases between them. CDR3 length: 14 residues. The CDR3 region is CASSWGLERDTQYF. In DNA, the CDR3 is TGCGCCAGCAGCTGGGGACTCGAACGGGATACGCAGTATTTT.

The CDR3, as DNA: TGTGCCAGCAGCCAAGTTGCCAGGAACACTGAAGCTTTCTTT. Protein sequence: CASSQVARNTEAFF. V and J are TRBV3-1 (or the pseudogene TRBV3-2) and TRBJ1-1; no reliable D call. This CDR3 region has 14 residues. V dropped 1 base and J dropped 1 base, with 7 bases sitting between them. Germline-derived CDR1 and CDR2 are LGHDT and YNNKEL (reference sequence).

V is TRBV9 and J is TRBJ2-5; 7 nucleotides match TRBD2. Germline CDR1 reads SGDLS; CDR2 reads YYNGEE. The J segment lost 9 bases and the V segment lost 0 bases, leaving 11 bases of the junction unmatched. CDR3 length: 15 amino acids. The CDR3 DNA is TGTGCCAGCAGCGTAGCTGCAGCGGGGACCGTGGCCCAGTACTTC. Residues: CASSVAAAGTVAQYF.

The chain uses TRBV5-1 and TRBJ2-7; 9 nucleotides match TRBD2. Germline trimming cut 4 bases from V and 2 bases from J; bases unmatched to any gene: 13. Germline V gene lookup returns CDR1 SGHRS and CDR2 YFSETQ. This CDR3 has 17 amino acids. CDR3 residues: CASSPSTGTSRPYEQYF. CDR3 DNA: TGCGCCAGCAGCCCCTCGACAGGGACTAGCCGGCCCTACGAGCAGTACTTC.

This clone is a singleton in its sample. The CDR3 reads CASSIRSSGTYEQYF. In DNA, the CDR3 is TGTGCCAGTAGTATAAGGAGTAGCGGCACCTACGAGCAGTACTTC. V is TRBV19 and J is TRBJ2-7; D might be TRBD2 (6 bases). This CDR3 is built from 15 residues. Trimming removed 2 bases at V and 2 bases at J, with 13 bases between. CDR1 is LNHDA and CDR2 is SQIVND in the germline V gene (reference sequence).

This rearrangement joins TRBV29-1 to TRBJ2-3; 8 positions match TRBD2. There are 14 residues in the CDR3. The junction had 2 bases not matched to a gene; V was cut back by 3 bases and J by 0 bases. The germline CDR1 and CDR2 sequences are SQVTM and ANQGSEA. The chain's CDR3 is CSVDLAGSTDTQYF. The DNA for the CDR3 is TGCAGCGTTGACTTAGCGGGGAGCACAGATACGCAGTATTTT.

In its sample, this clone was seen a few times. The gene calls are TRBV7-6 and TRBJ1-1; 7 nucleotides align to TRBD1. Germline V lookup: CDR1 SGHVS, CDR2 FNYEAQ. This CDR3 is 14 amino acids long. V lost 5 bases to trimming and J lost 2 bases; unmatched junction nucleotides: 5. CDR3 DNA: TGTGCCAGCAGCCTGAGGGACAGCAACACTGAAGCTTTCTTT. It yields the protein CASSLRDSNTEAFF. Drawing the rest from reference TRBV7-6 and TRBJ1-1, the complete variable domain is GAGVSQSPRYKVTKRGQDVALRCDPISGHVSLYWYRQALGQGPEFLTYFNYEAQQDKSGLPNDRFSAERPEGSISTLTIQRTEQRDSAMYRCASSLRDSNTEAFFGQGTRLTVV.

The rearrangement joins TRBV2 to TRBJ1-1; D is ambiguous. The CDR3 is 14 residues long. Trimming took off 5 bases at V and 0 bases at J, with 10 bases between the two ends. Germline loops: CDR1 SNHLY, CDR2 FYNNEI. In nucleotides, the CDR3 is TGTGCCAGCAGTCCCCAGGCTGTGAACACTGAAGCTTTCTTT. This sequence encodes CASSPQAVNTEAFF.

The J gene is TRBJ2-1, the V gene TRBV11-3, with 16 nucleotides matching TRBD2. The germline gives CDR1 SGHNT, CDR2 YENEEA. V shed 4 bases and J 5 bases; nucleotides not matched to a gene: 2. The CDR3 runs to 16 residues. For the CDR3, the DNA is TGTGCCAGCAGCTGGGGACTAGCGGGGGGGGACAATGAGCAGTTCTTC. Its translation: CASSWGLAGGDNEQFF.

Here the CDR3 DNA reads TGTGCCAGCAGGGGAGGAGGGACTGAAGCTTTCTTT. It encodes CASRGGGTEAFF. The chain employs TRBV2 and TRBJ1-1; D gene unclear. V lost 6 bases and J 5 bases, leaving 10 bases between the germline ends. Germline assignment: CDR1 SNHLY and CDR2 FYNNEI. This CDR3 spans 12 amino acids.

V usage is TRBV20-1 and J usage is TRBJ2-5; 8 bases agree with TRBD2. The CDR3 extends over 15 amino acids. Unmatched junction bases numbered 11, after V lost 3 bases and J lost 5 bases. Germline assignment: CDR1 DFQATT and CDR2 SNEGSKA (reference sequence). The CDR3 here is CSASRVVAGKETQYF. The CDR3 nucleotides read TGCAGTGCTAGTCGGGTTGTAGCGGGGAAGGAGACCCAGTACTTC.

The chain combines TRBV7-8 with TRBJ1-1, with D possibly matching TRBD1 (5 bases). The CDR3 consists of 15 residues. In germline, CDR1 is SGHVS, CDR2 FQNEAQ. V gave up 1 base and J gave up 3 bases, with 12 bases separating them. CDR3 amino acids: CASSLVPGGDTEAFF. CDR3 nucleotides: TGTGCCAGCAGCTTAGTCCCGGGGGGGGACACTGAAGCTTTCTTT.

The rearrangement uses TRBV5-4 and TRBJ2-7; D may be TRBD1 (5 bases). Germline V gives CDR1 SGHNT, CDR2 YYREEE (reference sequence). V was pared by 3 bases and J by 6 bases, with 13 bases between. The CDR3 contains 13 residues. For the CDR3, the DNA is TGTGCCAGCAGCTCTGGGAAGGGGCGCGAGCAGTACTTC. Translation gives CASSSGKGREQYF.

The chain uses TRBV5-5 and TRBJ2-1; D is uncertain. Germline V gives CDR1 SGHKS, CDR2 YYEKEE (reference sequence). The CDR3 length is 13 residues. V shed 0 bases and J shed 3 bases, with 4 bases lying between them. CDR3 in amino acids: CASSLDHYNEQFF. The CDR3 nucleotides read TGTGCCAGCAGCTTGGACCACTACAATGAGCAGTTCTTC.